Included here is one T cell receptor beta chain sequence, with context. This receptor's antigen is unknown. From each donor, an approximately 2.5 ml peripheral blood sample was collected into PAXgene tubes and kept at -80 degrees C. Total RNA was isolated from whole blood with the PAXgene blood miRNA kit on an automated QIAcube, without T cell sorting. Peripheral blood from monozygotic twin pairs, either concordant or discordant for inflammatory bowel disease, underwent deep TCRalpha and TCRbeta repertoire profiling that used unique molecular barcoding. For every twin pair, smoking habits were documented, and each individual was categorised as a current, former or never smoker. The data originate from a study of monozygotic twins with inflammatory bowel disease (dated by TCRdb to about 2019). About the full investigation: The full study comprised 30 or so monozygotic twin pairs: nine German pairs (four IBD-concordant, five IBD-discordant) and 19 IBD-discordant Danish pairs. Disease-associated traits were sought mainly through comparisons between IBD patients and their genetically identical healthy co-twins within discordant pairs. Each individual had, on average, about 151 000 unique TCRalpha sequences and 181 000 unique TCRbeta sequences available for analysis.

The library was generated by 5' RACE. Each TCR library was prepared from roughly 3.5 ug of total RNA. For each sample, cDNA synthesis was carried out in eight separate reactions using SMARTScribe reverse transcriptase. During cDNA synthesis, unique molecular identifiers containing a 6-nucleotide sample barcode were introduced by template switching. TCRalpha and TCRbeta cDNA was amplified by two nested PCRs of approximately 17 and 9 cycles, with bead purification after each PCR. Before amplification, the cDNA was treated with uracil DNA-glycosylase and purified using the QIAquick PCR purification kit. The second PCR added Illumina TruSeq-compatible adapters along with sample-specific barcodes. TapeStation and Qubit were used to check library quality and concentration, and approximately 5.5 ng of each library went into the pool. Sequencing of the pooled libraries was done on an Illumina HiSeq2500 single-index Rapid Run using custom sequencing primers and 2 x 100 bp reads. In the paper's pipeline: MiGEC version 1.2.6 was used for UMI-based consensus assembly to correct PCR and sequencing errors. V(D)J alignment, clonotype assembly and CDR3 extraction were performed with MiXCR version 2.1.1. To normalise gene usage, clonotype sharing and MAIT/NKT TCR abundance, the analysis used the top 1000, 10 000 and 20 000 clonotypes per sample. Diversity was computed as the inverse Simpson index with the vegan R package after downsampling to 27 000 UMIs. Paired Mann-Whitney U tests on discordant twin pairs were used, with Benjamini-Hochberg multiple-testing correction. Reprocessed by TCRdb, the reads give a single entry per CDR3 protein sequence, without DNA. For this entry, the V and J calls and clone size follow TCRdb and not the study's own pipeline. The sample table records more than 85,000 distinct CDR3 sequences. 12% of the sample is held by the ten biggest clonotypes.

Broader findings and caveats from the paper: Because patients received different immunosuppressive treatments, the repertoires may have picked up extra background noise and variability between individuals. IBD patients shared fewer clonotypes with other individuals than healthy twins did, most markedly in patients showing signs of disease activity. IBD patients had lower TCRbeta repertoire diversity, measured by the inverse Simpson index, than their healthy co-twins. Concordant and discordant twins showed no difference in repertoire similarity, possibly because of limited statistical power. The analysis was unable to tell apart different T cell subtypes. No single strong signal or clonotype linked to IBD turned up in the results, so the idea that one exists was not supported.

Measured from the cysteine to the phenylalanine, the CDR3 is 11 residues long. The DNA is unrecorded. The germline V gene (reference sequence) provides CDR1 DFQATT and CDR2 SNEGSKA. The sequence derives from a human donor with ulcerative colitis or Crohn's disease, or a healthy co-twin of an affected twin (not recorded which). The chain is made from TRBV20-1 and TRBJ2-7; TCRdb calls TRBD1, which cannot be checked without DNA. The sample was blood. The CDR3 is CSAPVTYEQYF.